This T cell receptor beta chain was identified in a study of blood T cell repertoires in COVID-19. Sequencing was performed with immunoSEQ multiplex PCR; in TCRdb, only in-frame clones are kept and a portion is missing. The profile shows hundreds of thousands of clones, about four fifths of them singletons. The CDR3 length is 18 residues. Per germline, CDR1 SGHTA and CDR2 FQGNSA. Trimming left V 1 base short and J 4 bases short, with 22 bases between. This clonotype originated in a woman aged 40 to 49 with active or convalescent COVID-19. The sequenced sample consisted of peripheral blood. V usage is TRBV7-2 and J usage is TRBJ1-2; D is perhaps TRBD1 (5 bases). The DNA of the CDR3 is TGTGCCAGCAGCTTAGAAGCTGACAGTGGTCCGGAAATCTATGGCTACACCTTC. Its protein product is CASSLEADSGPEIYGYTF.